This TCR beta chain emerged from a study of blood T cells in healthy people across ages. For this clonotype: Its antigen is not identified.

Each sample had at least 6.5 million PBMCs isolated. Study outcomes and limitations: Diversity was higher, and naive CD4+ cells more numerous, in long-lived donors than in aged donors.

V lost 3 bases, J lost 2 bases, and 14 bases lay in between. The CDR3 is 15 residues long. A second PCR, run for about 6 to 11 cycles, used a sample-barcoded 5' primer plus a J-beta primer mix. All cDNA molecules were each tagged by a template-switch adaptor with 12 random nucleotides. All samples yielded 2.5 million or more CDR3-containing paired-end reads. TCRdb analysed the 5' RACE reads with MiXCR anew, one entry per CDR3 protein. This sample has roughly 800,000 distinct CDR3 sequences; under 40% occur once, and the top ten carry 10% to 15%. The TCR was taken from a young man in good health. Sequenced: blood. V and J are TRBV12-3 or TRBV12-4 and TRBJ2-7; possibly TRBD1 for D (6 bases). This chain's CDR3 is CASSFPDRRPYEQYF. The DNA for the CDR3 is TGTGCCAGCAGTTTCCCCGACAGGAGACCCTACGAGCAGTACTTC.